The 21 T cell receptor beta chains below all came from one sample that was sequenced in a study of T-cell memory formation after mild COVID-19. TCRdb itself ran the 5' RACE reads through MiXCR, one entry per CDR3 protein. Here the sample spans roughly 180,000 distinct CDR3 sequences, around 10% being singletons. The specimen sequenced was PBMCs or a T cell subset sorted from them (not recorded which). These receptors were obtained from a young man who had mild COVID-19 (a few samples of this study predate the infection). Cell type and time point are not known.

This clonotype was recorded many times. This chain connects TRBV7-9 to TRBJ1-2, with 8 bases identical to TRBD1. The germline V gene has CDR1 SEHNR and CDR2 FQNEAQ (reference sequence). Trimming at V came to 2 bases and at J to 3 bases, leaving 5 bases not matched to a gene. CDR3 size: 15 residues. The CDR3 is CASSLLTGEDYGYTF. The CDR3 nucleotides are TGTGCCAGCAGCTTATTGACAGGGGAGGACTATGGCTACACCTTC. Looking up the rest from reference TRBV7-9 and TRBJ1-2 gives the full variable domain: DTGVSQNPRHKITKRGQNVTFRCDPISEHNRLYWYRQTLGQGPEFLTYFQNEAQLEKSRLLSDRFSAERPKGSFSTLEIQRTEQGDSAMYLCASSLLTGEDYGYTFGSGTRLTVV.

This clonotype was seen ten or more times. This chain connects TRBV5-4 to TRBJ2-1, with D possibly being TRBD2 (6 bases). The CDR3 runs 15 residues. CDR1 SGHNT and CDR2 YYREEE come from the germline V gene (reference sequence). V was shortened by 0 bases and J by 4 bases, with 11 bases between the two germline ends. The DNA for the CDR3 is TGTGCCAGCAGCTTGGATGGGACTTCGTACAATGAGCAGTTCTTC. As protein: CASSLDGTSYNEQFF.

This rearrangement joins TRBV4-3 to TRBJ2-6, with 8 bases matching TRBD2. Germline V gene sequence: CDR1 LGHNA, CDR2 YSLEER. The CDR3 is 19 residues long. The ends lost 4 bases at V and 0 bases at J; junction bases unmatched: 11. The CDR3 region has the DNA TGCGCCAGCAGCCCCAGGGTAGCGGGGTGGATCTCTGGGGCCAACGTCCTGACTTTC. This sequence encodes CASSPRVAGWISGANVLTF.

This clonotype has more than one count but fewer than ten. Written as DNA, the CDR3 is TGTGCCAGCAACCCCTGGGGGGGGCACGAGCAGTACTTC. Protein sequence: CASNPWGGHEQYF. The chain uses TRBV27 and TRBJ2-7, with a tentative D call TRBD2 (7 bases). The germline V and J ends were trimmed by 7 bases and 5 bases, with 15 bases remaining between them. CDR1 is MNHEY and CDR2 is SMNVEV in the germline V gene (reference sequence). The CDR3 loop spans 13 amino acids.

The gene calls are TRBV10-1 and TRBJ2-3; D uncertain. Trimming removed 0 bases at V and 8 bases at J, with 15 bases between. CDR1 and CDR2 from the germline V gene are WNHNN and SYGVQD (reference sequence). This CDR3 region has 15 residues. The CDR3 spells CASSESALLGGTQYF. The CDR3 DNA sequence: TGCGCCAGCAGTGAGTCGGCCCTCTTAGGTGGTACGCAGTATTTT.

The table lists this clonotype with a few counts. The J gene is TRBJ1-3, the V gene TRBV11-2; the match to TRBD1 covers 7 bases. The CDR3 runs 16 residues. The junction had 15 bases not matched to a gene; V was cut back by 6 bases and J by 7 bases. Germline loops: CDR1 SGHAT, CDR2 FQNNGV. The DNA for the CDR3 is TGTGCCAGCAGACCCATAACGGGACAGCGCGCTAACACCATATATTTT. It codes for CASRPITGQRANTIYF.

This clonotype was seen only a few times. V usage is TRBV3-1 and J usage is TRBJ2-1; TRBD2 might be the D (7 bases). The CDR3 consists of 15 residues. Germline CDR1 is LGHDT and CDR2 is YNNKEL (reference sequence). V lost 4 bases to trimming and J lost 6 bases, with 16 bases between them. The CDR3 coding sequence is TGTGCCAGCAGCCTTCAACAGGGAGGGGTCAATGAGCAGTTCTTC. Its translation: CASSLQQGGVNEQFF.

In its sample, this clonotype was seen many times. The V gene is TRBV11-2, the J gene TRBJ2-2; D is ambiguous. The V gene's germline CDR1 is SGHAT and CDR2 FQNNGV. V dropped 2 bases and J dropped 3 bases, with 7 bases sitting between them. The CDR3 loop spans 14 amino acids. CDR3 amino acids: CASSLSRHTGELFF. The CDR3, as DNA: TGTGCCAGCAGCTTATCCAGGCACACCGGGGAGCTGTTTTTT.

This clonotype has a handful of counts. The V and J genes are TRBV5-1 and TRBJ1-4; D might be TRBD1 (6 bases). Germline CDR1 SGHRS, CDR2 YFSETQ. V gave up 0 bases and J gave up 7 bases, with 10 bases separating them. The CDR3 covers 14 residues. This CDR3 is CASSLAGVGEKLFF. The DNA for the CDR3 is TGCGCCAGCAGCTTGGCAGGGGTGGGTGAAAAACTGTTTTTT.

This clonotype was recorded at least ten times. CDR3 in amino acids: CASSHRDRGPTGELFF. CDR3 sequence (DNA): TGTGCCAGCAGCCACAGGGACAGGGGACCCACCGGGGAGCTGTTTTTT. The chain links TRBV4-2 to TRBJ2-2, with 10 bases lining up with TRBD1. Germline CDR1 LGHNA, CDR2 YNFKEQ. CDR3 length equals 16 residues. Losses at the gene ends were 3 bases for V and 4 bases for J; bases not matched to a gene: 5.

Concerning this clonotype itself: Without the conserved terminal phenylalanine or tryptophan, this CDR3 likely stems from a read error. V gene TRBV6-5 combines with J gene TRBJ2-6, with unresolved D. Germline V CDR1 and CDR2: MNHEY, SVGAGI. Trimming cost V 5 bases and J 1 base, with 9 bases left between them. This CDR3 contains 15 residues. CDR3 amino acids: CASSDASSGANVLTS. The CDR3 DNA reads TGTGCCAGCAGTGACGCCTCGTCTGGGGCCAACGTCCTGACTTCC.

This clonotype has a handful of counts. The chain carries TRBV18 and TRBJ2-5; D is perhaps TRBD2 (7 bases). Trimming removed 8 bases from V and 2 bases from J, with 15 bases in between. The CDR3 sequence is 14 residues long. The germline gives CDR1 KGHSH, CDR2 LQKENI. The CDR3 DNA reads TGTGCCAGCGCCGGGGGGACAACTCAAGAGACCCAGTACTTC. Its protein product is CASAGGTTQETQYF.

At least ten counts were recorded for this clonotype. The chain joins TRBV5-1 to TRBJ2-1, with 11 bases that match TRBD2. CDR1 is SGHRS and CDR2 is YFSETQ in the germline V gene. V trimming: 0 bases; J trimming: 6 bases; junction bases outside the gene matches: 2. The CDR3 covers 15 residues. CDR3 protein: CASSLGTSGRNEQFF. The CDR3 DNA reads as TGCGCCAGCAGCTTGGGGACTAGCGGGCGCAATGAGCAGTTCTTC.

The CDR3 protein is CASSYLDETQYF. DNA for the CDR3: TGTGCCAGCAGCTACCTAGACGAGACCCAGTACTTC. The chain has TRBV5-6 and TRBJ2-5; D gene uncertain. CDR3 size: 12 residues. The germline CDR1 and CDR2 sequences are SGHDT and YYEEEE. The V and J ends lost 3 bases and 5 bases respectively, with 8 bases between them.

This clonotype was found a few times. The J gene is TRBJ2-5, the V gene TRBV5-1, with 7 bases lining up with TRBD1. Germline lookup yields CDR1 SGHRS and CDR2 YFSETQ. Losses at the gene ends were 5 bases for V and 1 base for J; bases not matched to a gene: 8. The CDR3 spans 15 residues. CDR3 loop: CASRRQGDPQETQYF. The CDR3 coding sequence is TGCGCCAGCAGGCGACAGGGTGATCCCCAAGAGACCCAGTACTTC.

The V call is TRBV18, the J call TRBJ2-3, with D possibly matching TRBD1 (5 bases). The V gene lost 3 bases and the J gene lost 4 bases, with 11 bases spanning the gap. The CDR3 is 14 residues long. Germline-derived CDR1 and CDR2 are KGHSH and LQKENI. This CDR3 is CASSPPPGPDTQYF. The CDR3 nucleotides are TGTGCCAGCTCACCCCCGCCAGGGCCAGATACGCAGTATTTT.

The CDR3 sequence is CASSMGLRGEPTDTQYF. The CDR3 bases are TGTGCCAGCTCCATGGGGCTGCGGGGAGAACCCACAGATACGCAGTATTTT. The rearrangement uses TRBV18 and TRBJ2-3; tentative D call: TRBD2 (6 bases). V was cut by 6 bases and J by 2 bases, with 21 bases left in between. Germline CDR1 and CDR2: KGHSH and LQKENI. The CDR3 runs to 17 residues.

In its sample, this clonotype was seen a few times. The V call is TRBV27, the J call TRBJ2-7; TRBD2 might be the D (5 bases). Germline V gives CDR1 MNHEY, CDR2 SMNVEV (reference sequence). The CDR3 sequence is 14 residues long. V lost 0 bases to trimming and J lost 6 bases, with 12 bases between them. The CDR3: CASSLSRGQSEQYF. CDR3 nucleotide sequence: TGTGCCAGCAGTTTATCGAGAGGGCAGAGCGAGCAGTACTTC.

This clonotype has more than one count but fewer than ten. V and J are TRBV5-6 and TRBJ1-2; D not resolved. CDR3 length: 15 amino acids. V was shortened by 1 base and J by 8 bases, with 18 bases between the two germline ends. Germline CDR1 reads SGHDT; CDR2 reads YYEEEE. CDR3 amino acids: CASSLYNAPTGGYTF. In nucleotides, the CDR3 is TGTGCCAGCAGCTTGTATAATGCCCCCACGGGGGGCTACACCTTC.

This chain connects TRBV6-2 or TRBV6-3 to TRBJ2-1, with D uncertain. The CDR3 is 14 amino acids. V shed 10 bases and J shed 0 bases, with 13 bases lying between them. The germline CDR1 and CDR2 sequences are MNHEY and SVGEGT. The CDR3 sequence: CATTPESSYNEQFF. Written as DNA, the CDR3 is TGTGCCACCACCCCGGAGAGCTCCTACAATGAGCAGTTCTTC.

J is TRBJ2-5 and V is TRBV4-1; TRBD1 matches 8 bases. Trimming took 2 bases from V and 4 from J; bases not matched to a gene: 0. The CDR3 covers 13 residues. The germline CDR1 and CDR2 sequences are MGHRA and YSYEKL. This CDR3 reads CASSQTGGETQYF. The DNA for the CDR3 is TGCGCCAGCAGCCAAACAGGGGGAGAGACCCAGTACTTC.